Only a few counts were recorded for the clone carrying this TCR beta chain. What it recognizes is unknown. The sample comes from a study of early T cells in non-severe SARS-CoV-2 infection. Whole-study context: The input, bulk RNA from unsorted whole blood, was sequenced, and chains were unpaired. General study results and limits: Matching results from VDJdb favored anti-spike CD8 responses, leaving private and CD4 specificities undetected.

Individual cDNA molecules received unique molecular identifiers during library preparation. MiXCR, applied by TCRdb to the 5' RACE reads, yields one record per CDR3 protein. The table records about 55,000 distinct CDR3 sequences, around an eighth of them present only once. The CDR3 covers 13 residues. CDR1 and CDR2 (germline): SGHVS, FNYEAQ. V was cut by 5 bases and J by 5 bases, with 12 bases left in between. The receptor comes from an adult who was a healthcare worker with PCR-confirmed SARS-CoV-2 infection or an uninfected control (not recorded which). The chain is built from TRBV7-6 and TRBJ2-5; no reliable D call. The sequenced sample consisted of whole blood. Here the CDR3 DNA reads TGTGCCAGCAGCCCCCGTGGTGGGGAGACCCAGTACTTC. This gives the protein CASSPRGGETQYF.